This T cell receptor beta chain was sequenced in a study of a mutant IDH1 vaccine in newly diagnosed glioma. Background on the study: Patients were started on vaccination 4-6 weeks after radiotherapy alone, or with temozolomide cycles. The week-35 safety follow-up was V12, and the week-47 study end was V13. Points from the study as a whole: In roughly 93% of patients, immune responses induced by the vaccine occurred.

The method was immunoSEQ multiplex PCR; TCRdb's version includes in-frame clones alone and lacks a portion of them. The sample has some 30,000 clones, 65% to 85% seen once. The time point is: week 35, safety follow-up. Each dose of the vaccine consisted of 300 ug of mutant IDH1 20-mer peptide, with topical imiquimod. Comment on this clone: Its specificity is not known.

Germline CDR1 and CDR2: SQVTM and ANQGSEA. The CDR3 is 11 amino acids. V was cut by 8 bases and J by 8 bases, with 12 bases left in between. The receptor's source is a woman in her 30s with glioma. Some clones in this sample may be carry-over from other donors' samples. Sample: PBMCs, taken from a glioma patient whose treatment included an IDH1 peptide vaccine. V is TRBV29-1 and J is TRBJ2-2, with D possibly matching TRBD2 (6 bases). The DNA for the CDR3 is TGCAGCCATATGGAGGGAGGGGAGCTGTTTTTT. It translates to CSHMEGGELFF.